A selection of T cell receptor beta chains follows, all from one sample in a study of graft-versus-host responses after intestinal transplantation. Data came from immunoSEQ multiplex PCR; TCRdb stores just in-frame clones and leaves some out. The sample consists of about 47,000 clones, 90% to 95% of them appearing once. The specimen comprised PBMCs, sampled 750 to 800 days after a first intestinal transplant, on the day of a second. The origin of the receptors is a human patient who received an intestinal transplant, so some T cells may come from the graft donor. Each CDR3 is given with its conserved first and last residue. The D gene is left open where the match is weak. Only part of the rows carry a size: once, few, many, or a class if the clone is expanded.

J | size | D | V | CDR3 | DNA
TRBJ1-2 | once | NA | TRBV7-9 | CASSRVTGQDWGYTF | TGTGCCAGCAGCCGAGTTACGGGCCAGGATTGGGGCTACACCTTC
TRBJ2-5 | few | TRBD1 | TRBV6-1 | CASSRDREETQYF | TGTGCCAGCAGCCGGGACAGGGAAGAGACCCAGTACTTC
TRBJ1-6 | NA | NA | TRBV10-2 | CASSESKYLRGSPLHF | TGCGCCAGCAGTGAGTCTAAATACCTCAGGGGATCACCCCTCCACTTT
TRBJ2-7 | NA | TRBD1 | TRBV5-1 | CASSLWTGGIYEQYF | TGCGCCAGCAGCTTGTGGACAGGTGGAATCTACGAGCAGTACTTC
TRBJ2-2 | NA | TRBD2 | TRBV7-8 | CASSLSGLADTGELFF | TGTGCCAGCAGCTTATCGGGACTAGCGGACACCGGGGAGCTGTTTTTT
TRBJ2-1 | NA | TRBD2 | TRBV29-1 | CSHRRSGRDEQFF | TGCAGCCACAGACGGAGCGGGAGGGATGAGCAGTTCTTC
TRBJ2-7 | once | TRBD1 | TRBV19 | CASSIMGGQGDPEQYF | TGTGCCAGTAGTATTATGGGAGGACAGGGCGATCCCGAGCAGTACTTC
TRBJ1-1 | NA | NA | TRBV6-1 | CASSEGGGWTEAFF | TGTGCCAGCAGTGAAGGGGGGGGCTGGACTGAAGCTTTCTTT
TRBJ2-7 | NA | TRBD2 | TRBV4-1 | CASSQEVWLAGGQPDFYEQYF | TGCGCCAGCAGCCAAGAAGTTTGGCTAGCGGGAGGCCAACCCGACTTCTACGAGCAGTACTTC
TRBJ2-7 | NA | NA | TRBV15 | CATSTRTAAYEQYF | TGTGCCACCAGCACCCGGACGGCCGCCTACGAGCAGTACTTC
TRBJ1-4 | NA | NA | TRBV30 | CAWAKNEKLFF | TGTGCCTGGGCCAAAAATGAAAAACTGTTTTTT
TRBJ2-3 | few | TRBD1 | TRBV2 | CASSDGQGVADTQYF | TGTGCCAGCAGTGACGGACAGGGGGTCGCAGATACGCAGTATTTT
TRBJ2-1 | NA | NA | TRBV6-6 | CASSYLRLLNEQFF | TGTGCCAGCAGTTACCTTCGGCTTCTCAATGAGCAGTTCTTC
TRBJ2-7 | NA | NA | TRBV10-3 | CAIRTTGFEQYF | TGTGCCATCAGGACCACAGGGTTCGAGCAGTACTTC
TRBJ2-4 | NA | NA | TRBV11-2 | CASSLDQRREYF | TGTGCCAGCAGCTTGGACCAGCGGAGGGAGTACTTC
TRBJ2-7 | NA | NA | TRBV27 | CASSLSEFYEQYF | TGTGCCAGCAGTTTATCGGAATTCTACGAGCAGTACTTC
TRBJ2-7 | NA | NA | TRBV6-5 | CASTQQLAGSYEQYF | TGTGCCAGCACCCAGCAGCTAGCTGGCTCCTACGAGCAGTACTTC
TRBJ2-3 | NA | TRBD2 | TRBV19 | CASSDPKSSGGTDTQYF | TGTGCCAGTAGCGATCCTAAGTCTAGCGGAGGCACAGATACGCAGTATTTT
TRBJ1-2 | few | NA | TRBV5-1 | CASSLSASSGGYTF | TGCGCCAGCAGCTTGTCGGCGTCAAGTGGTGGCTACACCTTC
TRBJ2-7 | NA | TRBD1 | TRBV4-1 | CASSPWDRGRDEQYF | TGCGCCAGCAGCCCCTGGGACAGAGGAAGGGACGAGCAGTACTTC
TRBJ2-7 | NA | NA | TRBV27 | CASSSGQLKQYF | TGTGCCAGCAGTTCCGGCCAGCTCAAGCAGTACTTC
TRBJ2-7 | NA | TRBD2 | TRBV6-5 | CASSYSGTSAYEQYF | TGTGCCAGCAGTTACTCCGGGACTAGCGCCTACGAGCAGTACTTC
TRBJ1-2 | NA | NA | TRBV5-1 | CASSSVGRTYGYTF | TGCGCCAGCAGCTCGGTGGGACGGACCTATGGCTACACCTTC
TRBJ2-7 | NA | NA | TRBV9 | CASSAGTPPYEQYF | TGTGCCAGCAGCGCCGGGACTCCCCCCTACGAGCAGTACTTC
TRBJ1-4 | NA | NA | TRBV9 | CASSVERRGEKLFF | TGTGCCAGCAGCGTAGAGCGCCGAGGGGAAAAACTGTTTTTT
TRBJ2-2 | NA | TRBD1 | TRBV27 | CASTLRTGVTGELFF | TGTGCCAGCACCTTACGGACAGGGGTCACCGGGGAGCTGTTTTTT
TRBJ2-7 | once | NA | TRBV7-2 | CASSFRRGLDEQYF | TGTGCCAGCAGCTTTCGAAGGGGTCTGGACGAGCAGTACTTC
TRBJ1-5 | NA | TRBD1 | TRBV6-5 | CASSTTGTGYQAQHF | TGTGCCAGCAGTACCACCGGGACAGGGTATCAGGCCCAGCATTTT
TRBJ1-1 | NA | TRBD1 | TRBV13 | CASSLRTGGNTEAFF | TGTGCCAGCAGCCTGAGGACAGGGGGGAACACTGAAGCTTTCTTT
TRBJ2-2 | few | NA | TRBV18 | CASSPPEADGELFF | TGTGCCAGCTCACCACCGGAGGCCGACGGGGAGCTGTTTTTT
TRBJ2-5 | once | NA | TRBV6-1 | CASSELTGRETQYF | TGTGCCAGCAGTGAACTAACCGGTCGGGAGACCCAGTACTTC
TRBJ1-2 | NA | TRBD1 | TRBV7-8 | CASSSWTGGFGYTF | TGTGCCAGCAGCTCCTGGACAGGGGGCTTTGGCTACACCTTC
TRBJ2-2 | once | NA | TRBV11-2 | CASSLDSWRDLANTGELFF | TGTGCCAGCAGCTTAGATAGCTGGAGGGACCTAGCGAACACCGGGGAGCTGTTTTTT
TRBJ2-1 | once | NA | TRBV10-3 | CAISESLAVHGYYNEQFF | TGTGCCATCAGTGAGTCCCTTGCCGTGCACGGGTATTACAATGAGCAGTTCTTC
TRBJ1-3 | NA | NA | TRBV10-3 | CAIRQGGTGLVSGNTIYF | TGTGCCATCCGACAAGGGGGAACCGGATTAGTCTCTGGAAACACCATATATTTT
TRBJ2-1 | NA | TRBD2 | TRBV27 | CASSPGASGASPYNEQFF | TGTGCCAGCAGTCCCGGGGCTAGCGGAGCTAGCCCCTACAATGAGCAGTTCTTC
TRBJ1-1 | NA | TRBD1 | TRBV18 | CASATGIPTEAFF | TGTGCCAGCGCGACAGGGATCCCCACAGAAGCTTTCTTT
TRBJ1-1 | NA | TRBD1 | TRBV7-6 | CASSPTGGWNTEAFF | TGTGCCAGCAGCCCGACAGGGGGCTGGAACACTGAAGCTTTCTTT
TRBJ2-7 | NA | NA | TRBV29-1 | CSVRQGSYEQYF | TGCAGCGTTCGCCAGGGGTCCTACGAGCAGTACTTC
TRBJ2-7 | NA | NA | TRBV28 | CASTDFYEQYF | TGTGCCAGCACCGACTTTTACGAGCAGTACTTC
TRBJ1-2 | NA | NA | TRBV10-2 | CASDGGIYGYTF | TGCGCCAGCGATGGGGGGATATATGGCTACACCTTC
TRBJ2-3 | NA | TRBD1 | TRBV7-3 | CASSDPGQGVRDTQYF | TGTGCCAGCAGCGATCCGGGACAGGGGGTACGAGATACGCAGTATTTT
TRBJ2-3 | NA | TRBD2 | TRBV9 | CASSAGLAIDTQYF | TGTGCCAGCAGCGCGGGACTAGCGATAGATACGCAGTATTTT
TRBJ2-1 | NA | NA | TRBV27 | CASSFDIDNNEQFF | TGTGCCAGCAGTTTTGATATCGACAACAATGAGCAGTTCTTC
TRBJ2-2 | once | TRBD1 | TRBV7-7 | CASSLGTRGRTGELFF | TGTGCTAGCAGCTTAGGCACCAGGGGGCGGACCGGGGAGCTGTTTTTT
TRBJ2-2 | NA | NA | TRBV7-7 | CASSPFPGQKNTGELFF | TGTGCTAGCAGCCCGTTTCCTGGACAAAAGAACACCGGGGAGCTGTTTTTT
TRBJ1-2 | NA | TRBD1 | TRBV5-1 | CASSPQGANYGYTF | TGCGCCAGCAGCCCCCAGGGGGCGAACTATGGCTACACCTTC
TRBJ1-4 | NA | TRBD1 | TRBV10-3 | CAISLDRGGTNEKLFF | TGTGCCATCAGTCTGGACAGGGGGGGTACTAATGAAAAACTGTTTTTT
TRBJ2-1 | NA | NA | TRBV6-1 | CASSFLLGPYNEQFF | TGTGCCAGCAGTTTCCTACTCGGCCCCTACAATGAGCAGTTCTTC
TRBJ2-7 | NA | TRBD2 | TRBV5-6 | CASGGGSYEQYF | TGTGCCAGCGGCGGGGGGTCCTACGAGCAGTACTTC
TRBJ1-1 | NA | NA | TRBV5-4 | CASSPWMNTEAFF | TGTGCCAGCAGCCCCTGGATGAACACTGAAGCTTTCTTT
TRBJ1-2 | NA | NA | TRBV2 | CASNDNPVNGYTF | TGTGCCAGCAATGATAATCCTGTTAATGGCTACACCTTC
TRBJ1-1 | NA | NA | TRBV10-1 | CASSGVVNTEAFF | TGCGCCAGCAGCGGGGTAGTGAACACTGAAGCTTTCTTT
TRBJ2-7 | NA | TRBD2 | TRBV19 | CASTSGYEQYF | TGTGCCAGTACTAGCGGGTACGAGCAGTACTTC
TRBJ2-7 | NA | NA | TRBV2 | CASSTLIPEQYF | TGTGCCAGCAGTACCTTAATACCCGAGCAGTACTTC
TRBJ1-1 | NA | TRBD1 | TRBV5-1 | CASSIRTGNTEAFF | TGCGCCAGCAGCATCAGGACAGGGAACACTGAAGCTTTCTTT
TRBJ2-7 | NA | NA | TRBV4-1 | CASSQGVAYEQYF | TGCGCCAGCAGCCAGGGAGTAGCCTACGAGCAGTACTTC
TRBJ1-2 | NA | TRBD1 | TRBV5-5 | CASSSLTGTGYGYTF | TGTGCCAGCAGCTCCCTGACAGGGACCGGCTATGGCTACACCTTC